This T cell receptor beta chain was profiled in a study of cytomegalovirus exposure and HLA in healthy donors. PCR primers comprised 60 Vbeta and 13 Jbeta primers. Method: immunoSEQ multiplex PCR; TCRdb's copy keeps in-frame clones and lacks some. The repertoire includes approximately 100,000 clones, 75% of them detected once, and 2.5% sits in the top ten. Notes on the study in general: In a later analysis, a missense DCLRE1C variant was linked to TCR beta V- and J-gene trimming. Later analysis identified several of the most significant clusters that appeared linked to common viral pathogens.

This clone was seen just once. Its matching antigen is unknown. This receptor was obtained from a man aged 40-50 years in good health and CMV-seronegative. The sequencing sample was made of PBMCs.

CDR3 sequence (DNA): TGTGCCAGCAGCTTGGACACGATCAAACAGGGGGCTCCAGAGACCCAGTACTTC. This encodes CASSLDTIKQGAPETQYF. This chain connects TRBV5-4 to TRBJ2-5, with TRBD1 matching over 9 bases. Germline V gives CDR1 SGHNT, CDR2 YYREEE (reference sequence). Trimming cost V 0 bases and J 4 bases; bases outside gene matches: 13. The CDR3 runs 18 residues.